These 16 T cell receptor beta chains were sequenced from one sample in a study of T cell responses to AZD1222 COVID-19 vaccine. TCRdb's copy holds only in-frame clones and misses some; the assay was immunoSEQ multiplex PCR. Of more than 250,000 clones listed, approximately 93% are singletons. The sample here was peripheral blood, taken on day 0 of AZD1222 vaccination. The source of these receptors is an adult in good health.

V and J are TRBV11-1 and TRBJ2-2; 7 nucleotides line up with TRBD2. The length of the CDR3 is 12 residues. J lost 6 bases, V lost 6 bases, and 1 base had no gene match. Germline V gives CDR1 SGHAT, CDR2 FQDESV (reference sequence). The chain's CDR3 is CASSRGAGELFF. The CDR3 DNA reads as TGTGCCAGCAGTCGGGGGGCCGGGGAGCTGTTTTTT.

The V and J genes are TRBV29-1 and TRBJ2-2; 8 bases map to TRBD2. The V and J ends lost 6 bases and 6 bases, in that order; junction bases with no gene match: 9. Germline V CDR1 and CDR2: SQVTM, ANQGSEA. The length of the CDR3 is 14 residues. The CDR3, as DNA: TGCAGCGTGGGGGGGACTAGGCAGGCCGGGGAGCTGTTTTTT. It specifies CSVGGTRQAGELFF.

This chain connects TRBV7-9 to TRBJ2-7; the D is unclear. This CDR3 has 14 amino acids. The V gene lost 9 bases and the J gene lost 2 bases, with 17 bases spanning the gap. Per germline, CDR1 SEHNR and CDR2 FQNEAQ (reference sequence). This CDR3 is CASALSGSTYEQYF. Written as DNA, the CDR3 is TGTGCCAGTGCACTTTCCGGGTCCACCTACGAGCAGTACTTC.

The gene calls are TRBV7-2 and TRBJ1-2; D is possibly TRBD1 (6 bases). Germline V gene lookup returns CDR1 SGHTA and CDR2 FQGNSA. This CDR3 region has 13 residues. V was pared by 0 bases and J by 6 bases, with 8 bases between. The CDR3 sequence is CASSLAGGNGYTF. For the CDR3, the DNA is TGTGCCAGCAGCTTAGCAGGGGGGAATGGCTACACCTTC. The whole variable domain, remainder taken from reference TRBV7-2 and TRBJ1-2, is GAGVSQSPSNKVTEKGKDVELRCDPISGHTALYWYRQSLGQGLEFLIYFQGNSAPDKSGLPSDRFSAERTGGSVSTLTIQRTQQEDSAVYLCASSLAGGNGYTFGSGTRLTVV.

The chain recombines TRBV2 with TRBJ1-2; 8 bases map to TRBD1. Looked up from germline, CDR1 is SNHLY and CDR2 is FYNNEI. Germline trimming cut 2 bases from V and 4 bases from J; bases unmatched to any gene: 0. The CDR3 totals 13 residues. This CDR3 is CASSEQGAYGYTF. The CDR3 DNA follows: TGTGCCAGCAGTGAACAGGGGGCCTATGGCTACACCTTC. The entire variable domain, with the rest obtained from reference TRBV2 and TRBJ1-2, is as follows: EPEVTQTPSHQVTQMGQEVILRCVPISNHLYFYWYRQILGQKVEFLVSFYNNEISEKSEIFDDQFSVERPDGSNFTLKIRSTKLEDSAMYFCASSEQGAYGYTFGSGTRLTVV.

This chain uses TRBV6-5 with TRBJ1-2; TRBD1 is a possible D gene (6 bases). CDR3 length: 12 amino acids. V lost 6 bases and J 7 bases, leaving 12 bases between the germline ends. Germline V CDR1 and CDR2: MNHEY, SVGAGI. In DNA form, the CDR3 reads TGTGCCAGCAGCTCCCAAGGGGGTGGCTACACCTTC. It is translated as CASSSQGGGYTF.

Note on this clone: The sample carries other DNA sequences with the same CDR3. The rearrangement links TRBV5-1 to TRBJ1-3; D may be TRBD1 (5 bases). This CDR3 has 14 residues. Germline CDR1 and CDR2: SGHRS and YFSETQ. Deletions cut 0 bases from V and 4 bases from J, with 8 bases between. The DNA for the CDR3 is TGCGCCAGCAGCTTGGATGGGACGGGAAACACCATATATTTT. Amino acids: CASSLDGTGNTIYF.

V usage is TRBV27 and J usage is TRBJ2-7, with D unclear. Germline V CDR1 and CDR2: MNHEY, SMNVEV (reference sequence). CDR3 length equals 14 residues. Trimming removed 2 bases at V and 1 base at J, with 9 bases between. The CDR3, as DNA: TGTGCCAGCAGTTTAAATCTAGATTCCTACGAGCAGTACTTC. It yields the protein CASSLNLDSYEQYF.

The J gene is TRBJ2-1, the V gene TRBV25-1; the D is unclear. CDR1 and CDR2 (germline): MGHDK, SYGVNS. The CDR3 runs to 17 residues. Trimming removed 1 base at V and 4 bases at J, with 17 bases between. The CDR3 is CASSESLTPSKYNEQFF. DNA of the CDR3: TGTGCCAGCAGTGAATCTCTGACACCTTCCAAATACAATGAGCAGTTCTTC.

In nucleotides, the CDR3 is TGTGCCAGCTCACCACTAAGAGAGAGCACTGAAGCTTTCTTT. It codes for CASSPLRESTEAFF. The rearrangement joins TRBV18 to TRBJ1-1; D not certain. The ends were cut back, 1 base at V and 4 bases at J, with 10 bases in the middle. This CDR3 spans 14 amino acids. Germline V lookup: CDR1 KGHSH, CDR2 LQKENI. The variable domain in full, completed from reference TRBV18 and TRBJ1-1, reads NAGVMQNPRHLVRRRGQEARLRCSPMKGHSHVYWYRQLPEEGLKFMVYLQKENIIDESGMPKERFSAEFPKEGPSILRIQQVVRGDSAAYFCASSPLRESTEAFFGQGTRLTVV.

The chain uses TRBV7-3 and TRBJ1-5; D not resolved. The CDR3 runs to 13 residues. Germline V CDR1 and CDR2: SGHTA, FQGTGA. Trimming left V 3 bases short and J 0 bases short, with 3 bases between. CDR3 in DNA: TGTGCCAGCAGCTTGGATAGCAATCAGCCCCAGCATTTT. This gives the protein CASSLDSNQPQHF.

This chain joins TRBV18 and TRBJ2-1; 12 nucleotides match TRBD2. CDR1 KGHSH and CDR2 LQKENI come from the germline V gene. J gave up 8 bases and V 4 bases, and 6 bases lay outside the gene matches. CDR3 length: 15 residues. CDR3 DNA sequence: TGTGCCAGCTCACGCCCGACTAGCGGGAGCGATGAGCAGTTCTTC. It codes for CASSRPTSGSDEQFF.

V gene TRBV6-5 combines with J gene TRBJ2-7; TRBD1 matches at 9 bases. After removal of 7 bases from V and 3 bases from J, the junction contained 10 bases not matched to a gene. Germline CDR1 MNHEY, CDR2 SVGAGI. The CDR3 is 15 residues long. The CDR3 loop reads CASTISGTGFYEQYF. CDR3 in DNA: TGTGCCAGCACCATCTCCGGGACAGGGTTCTACGAGCAGTACTTC.

V is TRBV19 and J is TRBJ1-5; tentatively, D is TRBD1 (6 bases). V was shortened by 1 base and J by 6 bases, with 16 bases between the two germline ends. The germline gives CDR1 LNHDA, CDR2 SQIVND (reference sequence). The CDR3 extends over 16 amino acids. The CDR3, as DNA: TGTGCCAGTAGTATAGTGGGGGGGCAGAGCGGTCAGCCCCAGCATTTT. Amino acid sequence: CASSIVGGQSGQPQHF. Using reference TRBV19 and TRBJ1-5 for the parts outside the CDR3, the full variable domain is DGGITQSPKYLFRKEGQNVTLSCEQNLNHDAMYWYRQDPGQGLRLIYYSQIVNDFQKGDIAEGYSVSREKKESFPLTVTSAQKNPTAFYLCASSIVGGQSGQPQHFGDGTRLSIL.

This clone was observed once. The chain has TRBV28 and TRBJ1-1; perhaps TRBD1 as D (6 bases). Germline CDR1 reads MDHEN; CDR2 reads SYDVKM. This CDR3 spans 14 amino acids. V was clipped by 6 bases and J by 1 base, with 12 bases between them. The CDR3 DNA sequence: TGTGCCAGCAGCTCTGACAGGAGGAACACTGAAGCTTTCTTT. Translating gives CASSSDRRNTEAFF. The whole variable domain, remainder taken from reference TRBV28 and TRBJ1-1, is DVKVTQSSRYLVKRTGEKVFLECVQDMDHENMFWYRQDPGLGLRLIYFSYDVKMKEKGDIPEGYSVSREKKERFSLILESASTNQTSMYLCASSSDRRNTEAFFGQGTRLTVV.

The gene calls are TRBV5-6 and TRBJ1-1; D is possibly TRBD1 (5 bases). Trimming stripped 4 bases from V and 3 bases from J, with 13 bases between. The germline V gene encodes CDR1 SGHDT and CDR2 YYEEEE. The CDR3 covers 14 residues. The chain's CDR3 is CASSLVDSYTEAFF. As DNA, the CDR3 is TGTGCCAGCAGCCTAGTCGACAGTTACACTGAAGCTTTCTTT.